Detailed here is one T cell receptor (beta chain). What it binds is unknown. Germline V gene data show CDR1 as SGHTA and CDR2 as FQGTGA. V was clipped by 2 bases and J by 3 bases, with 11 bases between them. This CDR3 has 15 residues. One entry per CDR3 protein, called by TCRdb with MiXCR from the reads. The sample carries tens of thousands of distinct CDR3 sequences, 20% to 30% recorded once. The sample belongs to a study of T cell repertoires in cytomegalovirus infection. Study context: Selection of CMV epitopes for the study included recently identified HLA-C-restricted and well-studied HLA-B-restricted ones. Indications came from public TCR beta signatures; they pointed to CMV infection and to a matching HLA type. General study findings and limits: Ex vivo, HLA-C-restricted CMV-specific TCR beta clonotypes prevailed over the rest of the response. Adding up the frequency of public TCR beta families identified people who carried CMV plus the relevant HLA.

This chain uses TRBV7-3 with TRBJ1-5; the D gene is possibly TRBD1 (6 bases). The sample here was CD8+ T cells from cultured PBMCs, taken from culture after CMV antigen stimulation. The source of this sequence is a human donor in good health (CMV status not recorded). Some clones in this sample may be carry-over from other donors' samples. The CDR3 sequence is CASSLGGGNNQPQHF. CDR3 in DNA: TGTGCCAGCAGCTTAGGAGGGGGAAACAATCAGCCCCAGCATTTT.